These 18 T cell receptor beta chains originate from one sample sequenced in a study of T-cell reconstitution after alpha-beta-depleted transplantation in children (dated by TCRdb to 2016 to 2017). Receptors were amplified or captured by PCR. The instrument was an Illumina HiSeq 2500. Molecular barcoding was employed in the preparation of TCR libraries, with unique molecular identifiers being used to normalize TCRbeta repertoire quantification. Starting from the raw public reads, TCRdb applied fastp trimming at Q25, assembled clones with MiXCR and retained in-frame beta chains. A single entry per CDR3 protein holds the most common genes and DNA from its merged rows. The sample records 540,000 or so distinct CDR3 sequences, approximately 22% of which are singletons. The ten largest account for roughly 13% of the sample. The sample's treatment or condition, from its label and the paper: allogeneic hematopoietic cell transplantation with graft depleted of TCRalphabeta T cells and CD19 B cells.

The material sequenced was PBMCs, mostly from graft donor cells, taken 360 days after TCRalphabeta/CD19-depleted stem cell transplant. The source of these receptors is a boy in the first two years of life who had a stem cell transplant for acute myeloid leukemia, so the T cells may come from the graft donor.

This clonotype has at least ten counts. This chain joins TRBV12-3 or TRBV12-4 and TRBJ1-1; no clear D. V was cut by 6 bases and J by 3 bases, with 14 bases left in between. There are 14 residues in the CDR3. CDR3 residues: CASSRRSLHTEAFF. CDR3 coding DNA: TGTGCCAGCAGCCGTCGCAGCCTGCACACTGAAGCTTTCTTT.

This chain connects TRBV19 to TRBJ1-6, with D perhaps matching TRBD1 (5 bases). The CDR3 is 15 amino acids. Per the germline V gene, CDR1 is LNHDA and CDR2 is SQIVND (reference sequence). V lost 3 bases, J lost 7 bases, and 13 bases lay in between. CDR3 region: CASSMGTGRNSPLHF. In DNA form, the CDR3 reads TGTGCCAGTAGTATGGGAACAGGAAGGAATTCACCCCTCCACTTT.

This chain joins TRBV7-7 and TRBJ2-3; D possibly corresponds to TRBD1 (6 bases). The germline V gene encodes CDR1 SSHAT and CDR2 FNYEAQ (reference sequence). V gave up 5 bases and J gave up 6 bases, with 15 bases separating them. The CDR3 covers 14 residues. The CDR3 DNA follows: TGTGCCAGCAGCAGCACAACTAGGGGGGATACGCAGTATTTT. Its translation: CASSSTTRGDTQYF.

The V and J genes are TRBV6-1 and TRBJ2-3; D remains ambiguous. Germline assignment: CDR1 MNHNS and CDR2 SASEGT. The CDR3 consists of 13 residues. V was clipped by 7 bases and J by 2 bases, with 10 bases between them. The CDR3 is CASNLGPTDTQYF. The CDR3 DNA follows: TGTGCCAGCAACCTAGGGCCCACAGATACGCAGTATTTT.

This clonotype was seen repeatedly, ten times or more. This chain links TRBV5-1 with TRBJ2-5, with a weak D call TRBD2 (5 bases). CDR1 and CDR2 (germline): SGHRS, YFSETQ. Trimming cost V 0 bases and J 1 base, with 10 bases left between them. The CDR3 is made up of 15 amino acids. The CDR3 here is CASSLGGSPQETQYF. CDR3 DNA sequence: TGCGCCAGCAGCTTGGGAGGGAGCCCCCAAGAGACCCAGTACTTC. Combining the CDR3 with reference TRBV5-1 and TRBJ2-5 gives the whole variable domain KAGVTQTPRYLIKTRGQQVTLSCSPISGHRSVSWYQQTPGQGLQFLFEYFSETQRNKGNFPGRFSGRQFSNSRSEMNVSTLELGDSALYLCASSLGGSPQETQYFGPGTRLLVL.

This clonotype was counted at least ten times. CDR3 region: CASSQEGNTGELFF. CDR3 in DNA: TGCGCCAGCAGCCAAGAGGGCAACACCGGGGAGCTGTTTTTT. The chain uses TRBV4-1 and TRBJ2-2, with unresolved D. The germline gives CDR1 MGHRA, CDR2 YSYEKL. V was cut by 0 bases and J by 2 bases, with 4 bases left in between. The length of the CDR3 is 14 residues.

This clonotype was recorded a few times. The chain uses TRBV7-2 and TRBJ2-5; 7 bases line up with TRBD2. CDR3 length equals 16 residues. Germline trimming cut 2 bases from V and 6 bases from J; bases unmatched to any gene: 12. CDR1 SGHTA and CDR2 FQGNSA come from the germline V gene. As DNA, the CDR3 is TGTGCCAGCAGCTTACCAGGAGCGGGGACTGGAAAGACCCAGTACTTC. It is translated as CASSLPGAGTGKTQYF.

This clonotype was seen once. This sequence joins TRBV20-1 and TRBJ2-6; weak D call: TRBD2 (5 bases). CDR3 length equals 19 residues. V lost 1 base and J 0 bases, leaving 19 bases between the germline ends. Germline V gives CDR1 DFQATT, CDR2 SNEGSKA (reference sequence). The CDR3 here is CSARGASPGDYSGANVLTF. The CDR3 bases are TGCAGTGCTAGAGGCGCCTCTCCGGGTGACTACTCTGGGGCCAACGTCCTGACTTTC.

This chain joins TRBV6-1 and TRBJ1-5; 7 nucleotides line up with TRBD1. CDR3 length equals 18 residues. Losses at the gene ends were 0 bases for V and 0 bases for J; bases not matched to a gene: 8. CDR1 is MNHNS, CDR2 SASEGT, per germline. CDR3 sequence: CASSEATQGVYSNQPQHF. The CDR3, as DNA: TGTGCCAGCAGTGAAGCGACGCAGGGGGTCTATAGCAATCAGCCCCAGCATTTT.

The chain uses TRBV20-1 and TRBJ2-2; 10 bases line up with TRBD2. Germline trimming cut 7 bases from V and 0 bases from J; bases unmatched to any gene: 5. CDR3 length: 15 amino acids. Germline V gene sequence: CDR1 DFQATT, CDR2 SNEGSKA (reference sequence). CDR3 in amino acids: CSVLAGVTNTGELFF. In DNA, the CDR3 is TGCAGTGTCCTAGCGGGGGTTACGAACACCGGGGAGCTGTTTTTT.

This clonotype has only a few counts. The chain has TRBV10-3 and TRBJ1-4; D gene ambiguous. There are 15 residues in the CDR3. V shed 2 bases and J shed 8 bases, with 15 bases lying between them. The germline gives CDR1 ENHRY, CDR2 SYGVKD. CDR3 amino acids: CAISEGSHNSEKLFF. CDR3 sequence (DNA): TGTGCCATCAGTGAGGGGAGTCACAATTCGGAAAAACTGTTTTTT.

In this sample, this clonotype turned up a few times. The rearrangement joins TRBV29-1 to TRBJ2-5; D tentatively fits TRBD1 or TRBD2 (5 bases each). Trimming took 4 bases from V and 1 from J, leaving 16 bases between them. Germline values: CDR1 SQVTM, CDR2 ANQGSEA. This CDR3 has 15 amino acids. CDR3 protein: CSVVPTPGAQETQYF. The CDR3 DNA is TGCAGCGTTGTACCGACCCCCGGGGCCCAAGAGACCCAGTACTTC.

This clonotype appeared a few times. This chain links TRBV5-6 with TRBJ2-7; TRBD2 agrees at 11 bases. V gave up 5 bases and J gave up 3 bases; unmatched junction bases: 7. CDR1 and CDR2 from the germline V gene are SGHDT and YYEEEE. The CDR3 has 15 residues. CDR3 nucleotides: TGTGCCAGCAGTTTTAGCGGGGGGGTCTACTACGAGCAGTACGTC. Translating gives CASSFSGGVYYEQYV.

This clonotype was found many times. CDR3 loop: CASSLTAVQETQYF. CDR3 nucleotides: TGTGCCAGCAGTCTTACAGCTGTTCAAGAGACCCAGTACTTC. V and J are TRBV12-3 or TRBV12-4 and TRBJ2-5; D gene uncertain. There are 14 residues in the CDR3. V was pared by 5 bases and J by 2 bases, with 12 bases between.

There are a few counts of this clonotype. CDR3 region: CSASAGASSYEQYV. The CDR3 coding sequence is TGCAGTGCTTCAGCGGGGGCCAGCTCCTACGAGCAGTACGTC. The chain joins TRBV20-1 to TRBJ2-7; TRBD2 matches at 8 bases. CDR1 DFQATT and CDR2 SNEGSKA come from the germline V gene (reference sequence). This CDR3 has 14 amino acids. The V gene end was trimmed by 5 bases and the J gene end by 0 bases; junction bases not matched to a gene: 6.

J is TRBJ2-3 and V is TRBV23-1, with D perhaps matching TRBD1 (5 bases). TRBV23-1 is flagged as an ORF with uncertain function. CDR3 length: 16 residues. The V end was cut by 2 bases, the J end by 5 bases, with 17 bases between. The DNA for the CDR3 is TGCGCCAGCAGTCAAGATTTAAGGGGTTTGATAGATACGCAGTATTTT. Translated: CASSQDLRGLIDTQYF.

This clonotype was counted only a few times. The chain uses TRBV12-3 or TRBV12-4 and TRBJ2-7, with 8 bases matching TRBD2. The CDR3 extends over 14 amino acids. V trimming: 5 bases; J trimming: 6 bases; junction bases outside the gene matches: 9. Written as DNA, the CDR3 is TGTGCCAGCAGTCCCATAGCGGGGTATTCCGAGCAGTACTTC. Translating it yields CASSPIAGYSEQYF.

Ten or more counts support this clonotype. The chain has TRBV10-3 and TRBJ2-7, with a possible D match to TRBD1 (5 bases). The V and J ends lost 4 bases and 6 bases respectively, with 13 bases between them. The CDR3 runs to 13 residues. CDR1 ENHRY and CDR2 SYGVKD come from the germline V gene. CDR3 amino acids: CAISGQGELEQYF. The CDR3 region has the DNA TGTGCCATCAGTGGCCAGGGCGAACTCGAGCAGTACTTC.